These 25 T cell receptor beta chains came from one sample sequenced in a study of CD8+ T cells in alopecia areata. Treatment described: oral pan-JAK inhibitor, 5-10 mg twice daily. Following extraction, RNA underwent reverse transcription to cDNA, which served as the sequencing template. Profiled with immunoSEQ multiplex PCR; TCRdb holds only in-frame clones, not every one. The top ten clones hold under 2% of a sample with under 350,000 clones, 58% of them seen once. The sequenced sample was CD4+ T cells sorted from blood, obtained at week 24, from a patient treated with tofacitinib. Every receptor here comes from a human donor with alopecia areata.

This clone was observed a handful of times. The chain carries TRBV6-5 and TRBJ2-1; D gene unclear. CDR1 and CDR2 (germline): MNHEY, SVGAGI. Trimming shortened V by 2 bases and J by 7 bases, and 12 bases separated the two germline ends. The CDR3 contains 14 residues. CDR3 region: CASSYGPRRNEQFF. Written as DNA, the CDR3 is TGTGCCAGCAGTTACGGACCCCGTAGGAATGAGCAGTTCTTC.

There are a few counts of this clone. The V gene is TRBV6-5, the J gene TRBJ1-6; tentatively, D is TRBD1 (6 bases). The CDR3 contains 16 residues. V was cut by 0 bases and J by 5 bases, with 11 bases left in between. Per the germline V gene, CDR1 is MNHEY and CDR2 is SVGAGI. As DNA, the CDR3 is TGTGCCAGCAGTTACTCGACAGGTCCAAATAATTCACCCCTCCACTTT. Translation: CASSYSTGPNNSPLHF.

The J gene is TRBJ2-2, the V gene TRBV5-1, with D uncertain. The CDR3 covers 14 residues. The V gene lost 2 bases and the J gene lost 0 bases, with 5 bases spanning the gap. Germline CDR1 is SGHRS and CDR2 is YFSETQ. This CDR3 is CASSFTPNTGELFF. The CDR3 DNA sequence: TGCGCCAGCAGCTTTACACCGAACACCGGGGAGCTGTTTTTT.

This clone showed up just a few times. The CDR3 sequence: CSVEQPDTDTQYF. The CDR3 DNA follows: TGCAGCGTTGAACAACCCGACACAGATACGCAGTATTTT. V and J are TRBV29-1 and TRBJ2-3; D not certain. Trimming cost V 2 bases and J 2 bases, with 8 bases left between them. This CDR3 has 13 amino acids. The germline CDR1 and CDR2 sequences are SQVTM and ANQGSEA.

With regard to this clone: Sequence at one end of the junction differs from germline and may be a read error. The V call is TRBV29-1, the J call TRBJ2-3, with D perhaps matching TRBD2 (6 bases). Per the germline V gene, CDR1 is SQVTM and CDR2 is ANQGSEA. The CDR3 has 14 residues. The CDR3 coding sequence is TGCAGAGTTGGGCCGGGACTCTCCACAGATACGCAGTATTTT. This encodes CRVGPGLSTDTQYF.

The chain carries TRBV10-3 and TRBJ1-4; 7 bases align to TRBD1. CDR1 and CDR2 from the germline V gene are ENHRY and SYGVKD. The CDR3 extends over 12 amino acids. The trim removed 10 bases at V and 7 bases at J, leaving 6 bases unmatched. The CDR3 region is CATRGYSEKLFF. CDR3 sequence (DNA): TGTGCCACCAGGGGGTATAGTGAAAAACTGTTTTTT.

This sequence joins TRBV5-6 and TRBJ2-1; TRBD2 aligns across 10 bases. The J segment lost 6 bases and the V segment lost 4 bases, leaving 7 bases of the junction unmatched. Germline CDR1 and CDR2: SGHDT and YYEEEE. This CDR3 region has 15 residues. The CDR3 protein is CASSLPSGGSNEQFF. The DNA for the CDR3 is TGTGCCAGCAGCCTCCCTAGCGGGGGTTCCAATGAGCAGTTCTTC.

This clone was observed a few times. The genes are TRBV5-1 and TRBJ2-7, with D uncertain. Germline CDR1 is SGHRS and CDR2 is YFSETQ. V lost 0 bases, J lost 1 base, and 11 bases lay in between. The CDR3 loop spans 15 amino acids. CDR3 coding DNA: TGCGCCAGCAGCTTGGCCGGTAGACCGTCCTACGAGCAGTACTTC. It yields the protein CASSLAGRPSYEQYF.

This clone has only a few counts. The chain couples TRBV7-9 to TRBJ1-4; D might be TRBD1 (5 bases). V lost 3 bases and J lost 8, with 13 bases in between. CDR1 is SEHNR and CDR2 is FQNEAQ in the germline V gene (reference sequence). The CDR3 extends over 14 amino acids. CDR3 sequence (DNA): TGTGCCAGCAGCTTCGGGGGTGGTGGAGAAAAACTGTTTTTT. Its translation is CASSFGGGGEKLFF.

This clone was counted only a few times. The chain employs TRBV7-9 and TRBJ1-2, with TRBD1 matching over 7 bases. J lost 4 bases, V lost 0 bases, and 17 bases had no gene match. This CDR3 is built from 19 residues. Germline V CDR1 and CDR2: SEHNR, FQNEAQ (reference sequence). The CDR3 is CASSLALVEREQGIYGYTF. The CDR3 DNA sequence: TGTGCCAGCAGCTTAGCGCTAGTGGAACGGGAACAGGGGATCTATGGCTACACCTTC.

The chain recombines TRBV7-9 with TRBJ2-3; 11 bases match TRBD2. The CDR3 runs 12 residues. The junction had 2 bases not matched to a gene; V was cut back by 1 base and J by 14 bases. Germline V gene data show CDR1 as SEHNR and CDR2 as FQNEAQ (reference sequence). The CDR3 nucleotides read TGTGCCAGCAGCTTAGTACTAGCGGGAGTGTATTTT. Protein sequence: CASSLVLAGVYF. The full variable domain, its missing parts supplied by reference TRBV7-9 and TRBJ2-3, is DTGVSQNPRHKITKRGQNVTFRCDPISEHNRLYWYRQTLGQGPEFLTYFQNEAQLEKSRLLSDRFSAERPKGSFSTLEIQRTEQGDSAMYLCASSLVLAGVYFGPGTRLTVL.

The chain employs TRBV5-4 and TRBJ1-2; no reliable D call. V lost 0 bases to trimming and J lost 7 bases, with 7 bases between them. CDR3 length: 12 residues. Per the germline V gene, CDR1 is SGHNT and CDR2 is YYREEE (reference sequence). The CDR3 protein is CASSLEGFGYTF. The CDR3 region has the DNA TGTGCCAGCAGCTTGGAAGGGTTTGGCTACACCTTC.

The chain has TRBV11-2 and TRBJ2-1; no firm D call. The germline V and J ends were trimmed by 0 bases and 10 bases, with 4 bases remaining between them. Per germline, CDR1 SGHAT and CDR2 FQNNGV. CDR3 size: 11 residues. The CDR3 coding sequence is TGTGCCAGCAGCTTAGATTACGAGCAGTTCTTC. Translated, it gives CASSLDYEQFF.

This clone occurred once. The chain recombines TRBV7-9 with TRBJ1-1, with TRBD1 matching 7 bases. The germline gives CDR1 SEHNR, CDR2 FQNEAQ (reference sequence). CDR3 length: 15 amino acids. J lost 4 bases, V lost 1 base, and 6 bases had no gene match. CDR3 residues: CASSLDSRGSTEAFF. CDR3 bases: TGTGCCAGCAGCTTAGATAGCAGGGGGAGCACTGAAGCTTTCTTT.

The gene calls are TRBV27 and TRBJ2-3; TRBD2 is a possible D gene (7 bases). The germline V and J ends were trimmed by 6 bases and 0 bases, with 10 bases remaining between them. This CDR3 is built from 14 residues. Germline values: CDR1 MNHEY, CDR2 SMNVEV (reference sequence). The CDR3 sequence is CASRRGGSTDTQYF. For the CDR3, the DNA is TGTGCCAGCAGAAGGGGGGGAAGCACAGATACGCAGTATTTT.

The V call is TRBV29-1, the J call TRBJ2-7, with a weak D call TRBD1 (5 bases). The CDR3 is 13 amino acids. Germline CDR1 is SQVTM and CDR2 is ANQGSEA. Deletions cut 3 bases from V and 4 bases from J, with 13 bases between. CDR3 DNA sequence: TGCAGCGTTGAGTTCAGGGAAGGATACGAGCAGTACTTC. Protein product: CSVEFREGYEQYF.

This chain connects TRBV7-2 to TRBJ2-1; maybe TRBD1 (6 bases). The CDR3 contains 15 residues. Germline CDR1 SGHTA, CDR2 FQGNSA. V shed 2 bases and J shed 0 bases, with 8 bases lying between them. The CDR3 here is CASSLQGSSYNEQFF. The CDR3 nucleotides read TGTGCCAGCAGCTTACAGGGGAGCTCCTACAATGAGCAGTTCTTC.

The V and J genes are TRBV5-4 and TRBJ1-2, with D possibly being TRBD1 (6 bases). The CDR3 has 13 amino acids. Trimming took off 1 base at V and 10 bases at J, with 14 bases between the two ends. Germline loops: CDR1 SGHNT, CDR2 YYREEE (reference sequence). The CDR3 here is CASSLNWGLAYTF. In DNA form, the CDR3 reads TGTGCCAGCAGCTTGAATTGGGGGCTTGCCTACACCTTC.

As to this clone: The sample contains more than one DNA sequence encoding this CDR3. The CDR3 DNA sequence: TGTGCCAGCAGCCCCCATAGTTTGAACACTGAAGCTTTCTTT. This codes for CASSPHSLNTEAFF. The chain has TRBV7-2 and TRBJ1-1; D remains unclear. Germline V CDR1 and CDR2: SGHTA, FQGNSA. The V gene lost 5 bases and the J gene lost 0 bases, with 10 bases spanning the gap. CDR3 length: 14 residues.

In this sample, this clone turned up a few times. V gene TRBV5-1 combines with J gene TRBJ2-6; the match to TRBD1 covers 8 bases. The germline CDR1 and CDR2 sequences are SGHRS and YFSETQ. The CDR3 length is 17 residues. The V gene end was trimmed by 1 base and the J gene end by 2 bases; junction bases not matched to a gene: 5. As DNA, the CDR3 is TGCGCCAGCAGCTTGACAGGGGGAAACACTGGGGCCAACGTCCTGACTTTC. The encoded protein is CASSLTGGNTGANVLTF.

The CDR3 loop reads CAWSVMGEKLFF. DNA of the CDR3: TGTGCCTGGAGTGTAATGGGGGAAAAACTGTTTTTT. The V gene is TRBV30, the J gene TRBJ1-4; no clear D gene. CDR1 and CDR2 (germline): GTSNPN, SVGIG (reference sequence). The CDR3 covers 12 residues. V gave up 0 bases and J gave up 8 bases, with 7 bases separating them.

This sequence joins TRBV30 and TRBJ1-1, with 7 bases aligning to TRBD1. From germline, CDR1 is GTSNPN and CDR2 SVGIG (reference sequence). V gave up 4 bases and J gave up 3 bases; unmatched junction bases: 5. The CDR3 has 13 amino acids. The CDR3 loop is CAWNLQGDTEAFF. The CDR3 nucleotides are TGTGCCTGGAACCTTCAGGGGGACACTGAAGCTTTCTTT.

The chain couples TRBV15 to TRBJ2-4, with TRBD2 matching over 7 bases. The CDR3 is made up of 18 amino acids. J gave up 0 bases and V 1 base, and 9 bases lay outside the gene matches. From germline, CDR1 is LNHNV and CDR2 YYDKDF (reference sequence). The CDR3 region is CATSRGRGEPLAKNIQYF. The DNA of the CDR3 is TGTGCCACCAGCAGAGGCCGGGGGGAGCCATTAGCCAAAAACATTCAGTACTTC. The whole variable domain, remainder taken from reference TRBV15 and TRBJ2-4, is DAMVIQNPRYQVTQFGKPVTLSCSQTLNHNVMYWYQQKSSQAPKLLFHYYDKDFNNEADTPDNFQSRRPNTSFCFLDIRSPGLGDTAMYLCATSRGRGEPLAKNIQYFGAGTRLSVL.

This clone was seen a few times. The chain joins TRBV5-1 to TRBJ2-3; D uncertain. From germline, CDR1 is SGHRS and CDR2 YFSETQ. Trimming took off 4 bases at V and 2 bases at J, with 11 bases between the two ends. The CDR3 runs to 14 residues. This CDR3 reads CASSPRSNTDTQYF. CDR3 nucleotides: TGCGCCAGCAGCCCGCGTTCTAACACAGATACGCAGTATTTT.

J is TRBJ2-7 and V is TRBV28; TRBD2 might be the D (7 bases). Germline loops: CDR1 MDHEN, CDR2 SYDVKM. The V gene lost 7 bases and the J gene lost 2 bases, with 18 bases spanning the gap. The CDR3 extends over 15 amino acids. The CDR3 nucleotides read TGTGCCAGCACTACGCGGCGGGGGCCCCCCTACGAGCAGTACTTC. The encoded protein is CASTTRRGPPYEQYF.